The 14 T cell receptor beta chains in this list originate from one sample, sequenced in a study of shared T cell receptors in the human thymus. TCRdb's table, derived via immunoSEQ multiplex PCR, lists solely in-frame clones and lacks some. The sample carries 600,000 or so clones, around 87% recorded once. The same sample was also used in a study of human thymus T cells.

The sample was thymocytes. The receptors were gathered from a boy less than two years old with a congenital heart defect.

This sequence joins TRBV20-1 and TRBJ2-1; D not certain. Trimming pared 6 bases from V and 8 bases from J, leaving 11 bases between. The CDR3 length is 11 residues. Germline assignment: CDR1 DFQATT and CDR2 SNEGSKA (reference sequence). CDR3 loop: CSALRSHEQFF. Here the CDR3 DNA reads TGCAGTGCCCTGCGGTCGCATGAGCAGTTCTTC.

The chain couples TRBV7-9 to TRBJ2-7; 7 bases align to TRBD1. The CDR3 extends over 16 amino acids. Unmatched junction bases numbered 15, after V lost 5 bases and J lost 5 bases. The germline gives CDR1 SEHNR, CDR2 FQNEAQ (reference sequence). In DNA, the CDR3 is TGTGCCAGCAGCCTTCGTCGACAGGGTGGCACAGACGAGCAGTACTTC. It translates to CASSLRRQGGTDEQYF. The entire variable domain, with the rest obtained from reference TRBV7-9 and TRBJ2-7, is as follows: DTGVSQNPRHKITKRGQNVTFRCDPISEHNRLYWYRQTLGQGPEFLTYFQNEAQLEKSRLLSDRFSAERPKGSFSTLEIQRTEQGDSAMYLCASSLRRQGGTDEQYFGPGTRLTVT.

J is TRBJ2-7 and V is TRBV28, with TRBD2 matching over 12 bases. CDR1 is MDHEN, CDR2 SYDVKM, per germline. The CDR3 contains 19 residues. After removal of 5 bases from V and 2 bases from J, the junction contained 16 bases not matched to a gene. The CDR3: CASSASSGRAKSKPYEQYF. The CDR3 nucleotides read TGTGCCAGCAGTGCCTCTAGCGGGAGGGCGAAGTCTAAGCCCTACGAGCAGTACTTC.

The chain combines TRBV28 with TRBJ1-2; TRBD1 aligns across 9 bases. Germline CDR1 and CDR2: MDHEN and SYDVKM. This CDR3 is built from 15 residues. V gave up 3 bases and J gave up 7 bases; unmatched junction bases: 9. CDR3 sequence (DNA): TGTGCCAGCAGTTTTCTTGGGACAGGGAGGTTTGGCTACACCTTC. Residues: CASSFLGTGRFGYTF.

This chain links TRBV21-1 with TRBJ1-3; the D call in the table, TRBD1, was not verified against the DNA. TRBV21-1 is termed a pseudogene. The CDR3 runs to 16 residues. Written as DNA, the CDR3 is TGTGCCAGCAGCAAAGGTGGGGCAGGGGGCAGAAACACCATATATTTT. Its protein is CASSKGGAGGRNTIYF.

The chain links TRBV29-1 to TRBJ2-3, with TRBD2 matching 14 bases. With 6 bases clipped from V and 7 bases from J, the junction kept 6 bases outside the gene matches. Germline CDR1 SQVTM, CDR2 ANQGSEA. The length of the CDR3 is 14 residues. The CDR3 loop is CSVLTSGRANTQYF. For the CDR3, the DNA is TGCAGCGTCTTGACTAGCGGGAGGGCCAATACGCAGTATTTT.

The genes are TRBV5-6 and TRBJ2-1, with TRBD2 matching 13 bases. The CDR3 is 15 residues long. Unmatched junction bases numbered 3, after V lost 3 bases and J lost 6 bases. Germline V CDR1 and CDR2: SGHDT, YYEEEE. CDR3 in amino acids: CASSSGLAGINEQFF. Here the CDR3 DNA reads TGTGCCAGCAGCTCGGGACTAGCGGGGATCAATGAGCAGTTCTTC.

J is TRBJ1-1 and V is TRBV2; D may be TRBD1 (5 bases). The CDR3 runs 15 residues. Germline CDR1 SNHLY, CDR2 FYNNEI. The V gene lost 4 bases and the J gene lost 3 bases, with 15 bases spanning the gap. The CDR3 protein is CASSVKTDPHTEAFF. DNA for the CDR3: TGTGCCAGCAGTGTAAAGACAGACCCCCACACTGAAGCTTTCTTT.

V and J are TRBV19 and TRBJ2-1, with D perhaps matching TRBD2 (7 bases). CDR1 and CDR2 (germline): LNHDA, SQIVND (reference sequence). V dropped 10 bases and J dropped 4 bases, with 23 bases sitting between them. This CDR3 is 16 amino acids long. This CDR3 is CATTPGGGRRYNEQFF. The CDR3 nucleotides are TGTGCCACCACCCCCGGGGGCGGGAGAAGGTACAATGAGCAGTTCTTC. Using reference TRBV19 and TRBJ2-1 for the parts outside the CDR3, the full variable domain is DGGITQSPKYLFRKEGQNVTLSCEQNLNHDAMYWYRQDPGQGLRLIYYSQIVNDFQKGDIAEGYSVSREKKESFPLTVTSAQKNPTAFYLCATTPGGGRRYNEQFFGPGTRLTVL.

The rearrangement joins TRBV19 to TRBJ1-5; 12 positions match TRBD1. This CDR3 comprises 15 residues. The V gene end was trimmed by 5 bases and the J gene end by 7 bases; junction bases not matched to a gene: 6. Germline V gives CDR1 LNHDA, CDR2 SQIVND (reference sequence). The chain's CDR3 is CASSEGQGARQPQHF. DNA for the CDR3: TGTGCCAGTAGTGAGGGACAGGGGGCCCGGCAGCCCCAGCATTTT. Together with reference TRBV19 and TRBJ1-5, the CDR3 gives the full variable domain: DGGITQSPKYLFRKEGQNVTLSCEQNLNHDAMYWYRQDPGQGLRLIYYSQIVNDFQKGDIAEGYSVSREKKESFPLTVTSAQKNPTAFYLCASSEGQGARQPQHFGDGTRLSIL.

The chain uses TRBV7-2 and TRBJ2-3, with 9 nucleotides matching TRBD2. This CDR3 spans 16 amino acids. V shed 3 bases and J 4 bases; nucleotides not matched to a gene: 8. CDR1 is SGHTA and CDR2 is FQGNSA in the germline V gene. The CDR3: CASSFRGGAGADTQYF. CDR3 DNA sequence: TGTGCCAGCAGCTTCCGCGGGGGGGCCGGCGCAGATACGCAGTATTTT. Combining the CDR3 with reference TRBV7-2 and TRBJ2-3 gives the whole variable domain GAGVSQSPSNKVTEKGKDVELRCDPISGHTALYWYRQSLGQGLEFLIYFQGNSAPDKSGLPSDRFSAERTGGSVSTLTIQRTQQEDSAVYLCASSFRGGAGADTQYFGPGTRLTVL.

The rearrangement joins TRBV5-1 to TRBJ2-5; D not certain. This CDR3 has 16 residues. Trimming took 1 base from V and 5 from J, leaving 18 bases between them. From germline, CDR1 is SGHRS and CDR2 YFSETQ. The CDR3 reads CASSLILLVRRETQYF. CDR3 coding DNA: TGCGCCAGCAGCTTGATACTTTTGGTCCGGCGGGAGACCCAGTACTTC. Variable domain in full (rest from reference TRBV5-1 and TRBJ2-5): KAGVTQTPRYLIKTRGQQVTLSCSPISGHRSVSWYQQTPGQGLQFLFEYFSETQRNKGNFPGRFSGRQFSNSRSEMNVSTLELGDSALYLCASSLILLVRRETQYFGPGTRLLVL.

This chain uses TRBV28 with TRBJ2-2, with TRBD2 matching over 11 bases. There are 15 residues in the CDR3. Germline CDR1 is MDHEN and CDR2 is SYDVKM. V lost 5 bases to trimming and J lost 3 bases; unmatched junction nucleotides: 2. The DNA of the CDR3 is TGTGCCAGCAGTCCTAGCGGGGGGTACACCGGGGAGCTGTTTTTT. This gives the protein CASSPSGGYTGELFF.

This clone was detected only once. The rearrangement links TRBV27 to TRBJ2-5; a possible D gene is TRBD2 (6 bases). This CDR3 has 15 amino acids. V lost 4 bases to trimming and J lost 5 bases, with 17 bases between them. Germline CDR1 and CDR2: MNHEY and SMNVEV (reference sequence). The CDR3 DNA follows: TGTGCCAGCAGTTCCCGTTTTGCGGGGTTTGAGACCCAGTACTTC. Translated: CASSSRFAGFETQYF.